This entry lists 17 T cell receptor beta chains sequenced from one sample in a study of OX40 agonist ivuxolimab in advanced cancers. The assay was immunoSEQ multiplex PCR, and TCRdb's table has in-frame clones only and misses some. Of about 110,000 clones in the sample, 75% to 95% were seen once. The material sequenced was CD4+ or CD8+ T cells sorted from blood, taken in a trial of the OX40 agonist ivuxolimab. Receptor source: an adult with an advanced solid tumor such as melanoma, head and neck, liver or kidney cancer.

This clone was detected only once. V gene TRBV6-1 combines with J gene TRBJ1-6; no definite D call. The germline V and J ends were trimmed by 2 bases and 0 bases, with 11 bases remaining between them. Germline CDR1 and CDR2: MNHNS and SASEGT. The CDR3 has 17 residues. The CDR3: CASSEREESSYNSPLHF. In nucleotides, the CDR3 is TGTGCCAGCAGTGAACGGGAGGAAAGCTCCTATAATTCACCCCTCCACTTT.

The gene calls are TRBV6-6 and TRBJ1-2, with a weak D call TRBD1 (6 bases). Germline V gene sequence: CDR1 MNHNY, CDR2 SVGAGI (reference sequence). V was clipped by 7 bases and J by 5 bases, with 14 bases between them. The CDR3 consists of 13 residues. This CDR3 is CASTSPGAYGYTF. DNA for the CDR3: TGTGCCAGCACCTCTCCGGGGGCATATGGCTACACCTTC.

This chain uses TRBV2 with TRBJ2-3; a possible D gene is TRBD2 (6 bases). Trimming removed 7 bases from V and 1 base from J, with 15 bases in between. CDR3 length equals 15 residues. Per germline, CDR1 SNHLY and CDR2 FYNNEI. The CDR3: CASTIRGTRTDTQYF. DNA for the CDR3: TGTGCCAGCACCATCCGGGGGACTCGCACAGATACGCAGTATTTT.

V gene TRBV6-5 combines with J gene TRBJ1-2, with D perhaps matching TRBD1 (5 bases). The CDR3 is 12 residues long. The germline V gene encodes CDR1 MNHEY and CDR2 SVGAGI. The V gene lost 8 bases and the J gene lost 3 bases, with 10 bases spanning the gap. CDR3 sequence (DNA): TGTGCCAGCGCCGACAGCCACTATGGCTACACCTTC. It translates to CASADSHYGYTF.

The chain has TRBV5-1 and TRBJ2-2; D possibly corresponds to TRBD2 (7 bases). V lost 8 bases and J 2 bases, leaving 25 bases between the germline ends. Germline V CDR1 and CDR2: SGHRS, YFSETQ. This CDR3 has 18 amino acids. The CDR3 reads CASTVQFGGATNTGELFF. The CDR3 coding sequence is TGCGCCAGTACGGTTCAATTTGGGGGGGCGACCAACACCGGGGAGCTGTTTTTT.

This clone was seen a single time. The V call is TRBV6-1, the J call TRBJ1-2; TRBD1 agrees at 8 bases. This CDR3 is 13 amino acids long. CDR1 and CDR2 (germline): MNHNS, SASEGT. V gave up 4 bases and J gave up 8 bases; unmatched junction bases: 6. CDR3 sequence: CASSARQGRGYTF. As DNA, the CDR3 is TGTGCCAGCAGTGCCCGACAGGGGCGAGGCTACACCTTC.

The rearrangement joins TRBV4-1 to TRBJ1-6, with TRBD1 identical over 9 bases. Germline V lookup: CDR1 MGHRA, CDR2 YSYEKL. The CDR3 is 15 residues long. With V trimmed by 0 bases and J by 9 bases, 3 bases remained unmatched. The CDR3 reads CASSQEGQGGSPLHF. The DNA of the CDR3 is TGCGCCAGCAGCCAAGAGGGACAGGGAGGTTCACCCCTCCACTTT.

The chain employs TRBV30 and TRBJ2-7; tentatively, D is TRBD1 or TRBD2 (5 bases each). V lost 4 bases to trimming and J lost 2 bases, with 12 bases between them. The CDR3 sequence is 13 residues long. Germline V gives CDR1 GTSNPN, CDR2 SVGIG (reference sequence). CDR3: CAWNKGRTYEQYF. The CDR3 DNA follows: TGTGCCTGGAATAAGGGGAGAACCTACGAGCAGTACTTC.

The V call is TRBV25-1, the J call TRBJ1-6; D is ambiguous. The germline gives CDR1 MGHDK, CDR2 SYGVNS. The CDR3 is 13 residues long. Trimming removed 6 bases from V and 4 bases from J, with 7 bases in between. CDR3 nucleotides: TGTGCCAGCAGCAGCCTATATAATTCACCCCTCCACTTT. It codes for CASSSLYNSPLHF.

This chain uses TRBV5-1 with TRBJ2-3, with unresolved D. The V end was cut by 3 bases, the J end by 2 bases, with 7 bases between. This CDR3 is built from 13 residues. Germline CDR1 reads SGHRS; CDR2 reads YFSETQ. The CDR3 protein is CASSSGPTDTQYF. CDR3 in DNA: TGCGCCAGCAGCTCAGGACCCACAGATACGCAGTATTTT.

The chain combines TRBV5-1 with TRBJ1-1; D remains unclear. There are 15 residues in the CDR3. From germline, CDR1 is SGHRS and CDR2 YFSETQ. V lost 0 bases and J lost 4, with 13 bases in between. CDR3 DNA sequence: TGCGCCAGCAGCTTGGGAAGCCACCCCACCACTGAAGCTTTCTTT. Protein product: CASSLGSHPTTEAFF. The complete variable domain, with remaining parts taken from reference TRBV5-1 and TRBJ1-1, reads KAGVTQTPRYLIKTRGQQVTLSCSPISGHRSVSWYQQTPGQGLQFLFEYFSETQRNKGNFPGRFSGRQFSNSRSEMNVSTLELGDSALYLCASSLGSHPTTEAFFGQGTRLTVV.

Here the CDR3 reads CASSLGIRGAFGYTF. The CDR3, as DNA: TGTGCCAGCAGCTTGGGTATTCGGGGGGCGTTTGGCTACACCTTC. The gene calls are TRBV5-8 and TRBJ1-2; maybe TRBD1 (6 bases). Germline values: CDR1 SGHTS, CDR2 YDEGEE. The length of the CDR3 is 15 residues. Between the trimmed V and J ends, which lost 0 bases and 7 bases, there was a span of 16 bases.

The chain is built from TRBV2 and TRBJ2-5; possible D gene TRBD2, 6 bases. CDR3 length: 13 amino acids. Deletions cut 6 bases from V and 4 bases from J, with 12 bases between. From germline, CDR1 is SNHLY and CDR2 FYNNEI. Here the CDR3 reads CASRSPGGETQYF. CDR3 in DNA: TGTGCCAGCAGAAGCCCCGGGGGAGAGACCCAGTACTTC.

The V and J genes are TRBV19 and TRBJ1-5; possible D gene TRBD1, 6 bases. This CDR3 region has 14 residues. V dropped 7 bases and J dropped 5 bases, with 15 bases sitting between them. The germline gives CDR1 LNHDA, CDR2 SQIVND (reference sequence). CDR3 protein: CASMGGAGDQPQHF. As DNA, the CDR3 is TGTGCCAGTATGGGGGGGGCAGGGGATCAGCCCCAGCATTTT.

The CDR3 sequence is CATQRSGGLTDTQYF. In nucleotides, the CDR3 is TGTGCCACTCAGAGATCGGGGGGCCTTACAGATACGCAGTATTTT. The chain couples TRBV5-5 to TRBJ2-3; perhaps TRBD2 as D (7 bases). The CDR3 runs 15 residues. Per germline, CDR1 SGHKS and CDR2 YYEKEE (reference sequence). The V and J ends lost 9 bases and 3 bases respectively, with 20 bases between them.

The chain uses TRBV27 and TRBJ2-5; D is perhaps TRBD2 (6 bases). The CDR3 is 13 amino acids. The V gene lost 8 bases and the J gene lost 3 bases, with 13 bases spanning the gap. Germline CDR1 and CDR2: MNHEY and SMNVEV (reference sequence). The CDR3 region has the DNA TGTGCCAGCCAATCCCGGGGGAAAGAGACCCAGTACTTC. Protein sequence: CASQSRGKETQYF.

This clone was counted a single time. The chain links TRBV30 to TRBJ2-4; D gene unclear. Trimming took 5 bases from V and 0 from J, leaving 11 bases between them. CDR3 length: 14 amino acids. Germline V lookup: CDR1 GTSNPN, CDR2 SVGIG (reference sequence). In DNA form, the CDR3 reads TGTGCCTGGCGCTTAGGGTTAGCCAAAAACATTCAGTACTTC. Encoded protein: CAWRLGLAKNIQYF.